This TCR beta chain was observed in a study of blood T cell repertoires in COVID-19. Study-level background: Sites in the United States, Italy and Spain provided acute and convalescent COVID-19 samples. Sources were T cells, B-cell-depleted T cells, or PBMCs; the material itself was cDNA or gDNA.

Original analysis: Amplifying reference gene primers gave estimates of nucleated cell counts. The repertoire was sequenced with immunoSEQ multiplex PCR; TCRdb's copy has only in-frame clones and lacks some. V and J calls and clone size are those listed in that table; D and trimming were worked out from the DNA. The data show approximately 200,000 clones, almost 90% seen once. The clonotype comes from a man between 18 and 29 years old with active or convalescent COVID-19. Sequencing was performed on peripheral blood.

CDR3 protein: CSVDFSNTGELFF. In nucleotides, the CDR3 is TGCAGCGTTGATTTCTCCAACACCGGGGAGCTGTTTTTT. V gene TRBV29-1 combines with J gene TRBJ2-2; D is uncertain. Deletions cut 3 bases from V and 2 bases from J, with 7 bases between. The CDR3 spans 13 residues. Looked up from germline, CDR1 is SQVTM and CDR2 is ANQGSEA.